This T cell receptor beta chain appears in the sequencing data of a study of blood T cell repertoires in COVID-19. In the study overall: Sites across the United States, Italy and Spain contributed samples from acute and convalescent COVID-19.

Original processing notes: Scientists estimated how many nucleated cells there were by amplifying reference gene primers. Repertoires were generated with immunoSEQ multiplex PCR, while TCRdb's copy carries only in-frame clones and drops some. V and J calls and clone size are copied from that table; D and trimming were computed from the DNA. Of about 290,000 clones listed, 85% are singletons. V was clipped by 4 bases and J by 6 bases, with 26 bases between them. The CDR3 spans 18 residues. Germline V gene sequence: CDR1 SGDLS, CDR2 YYNGEE. V usage is TRBV9 and J usage is TRBJ2-1, with a tentative D call TRBD1 (6 bases). The source is a woman aged 50 to 60 with active or convalescent COVID-19. The sample taken for sequencing was peripheral blood. The CDR3 reads CASSPVPLFSSRGNEQFF. In DNA, the CDR3 is TGTGCCAGCAGCCCGGTGCCCCTGTTTTCTAGCAGGGGCAATGAGCAGTTCTTC.